The rows below give T cell receptor beta chains drawn from one sample of a study of T cell repertoires in cytomegalovirus infection. MiXCR, run by TCRdb on the reads, gives a single entry per CDR3 protein. The sample records approximately 590,000 distinct CDR3 sequences, 40% being singletons. Their specific antigens are unknown. This material consisted of cultured PBMCs, taken from culture after CMV antigen stimulation. The source is a human donor in good health (CMV status not recorded). Some clones in this sample may be carry-over from other donors' samples. Each CDR3 is given without its conserved first and last residue. Each record gives: V gene, CDR3 length, clone size, J gene, CDR3 protein. Where a row states a size, it is once, few, many or the class of an expanded clone; other rows omit it.

TRBV6-2/TRBV6-3	16	.	TRBJ2-3	ASSYSMPGIILTDTQY
TRBV5-1	13	.	TRBJ2-1	ASSPGTDSYNEQF
TRBV7-2	12	many	TRBJ2-3	ASSLGAGVDTQY
TRBV7-6	14	few	TRBJ2-2	ASSMLAGRDTGELF
TRBV7-2	13	many	TRBJ2-5	ASSLMAGAGETQY
TRBV6-1	9	.	TRBJ1-2	ASSHGYGYT
TRBV7-2	13	many	TRBJ2-3	ASSLAGRRADTQY
TRBV7-1	13	once	TRBJ1-6	ASSSLTGEDSPLH
TRBV7-8	10	.	TRBJ2-1	ASSPSVAEQF
TRBV5-6	12	.	TRBJ2-5	ASTSMGGQETQY
TRBV28	12	.	TRBJ1-1	ASSFLGWNTEAF
TRBV27	15	.	TRBJ2-5	ASSPTAAGTYQETQY
TRBV19	12	few	TRBJ2-7	ASSPGGWSYEQY
TRBV15	14	.	TRBJ1-2	ATSRDRGAVNYGYT
TRBV19	10	.	TRBJ1-5	ASSIGWQPQH
TRBV30	14	.	TRBJ2-2	AWESPGLASTGELF
TRBV7-8	14	few	TRBJ1-3	ASMPGRGDSGNTIY
TRBV6-6	10	.	TRBJ2-1	ASSYLEYEQF
TRBV20-1	13	.	TRBJ1-2	SASVFRGANYGYT
TRBV7-2	12	.	TRBJ2-5	ASSSTRGRETQY
TRBV6-1	13	.	TRBJ1-5	ASYGTNLPNQPQH
TRBV7-2	13	.	TRBJ2-7	ASRRPGQGSYEQY
TRBV7-2	13	many	TRBJ2-1	ASSLERGRHNEQF
TRBV5-1	13	.	TRBJ2-7	ASSVAPGTDYEQY
TRBV19	11	few	TRBJ1-5	ASDVRVGQPQH
TRBV7-2	13	.	TRBJ1-1	ASSFFGELNTEAF
TRBV6-4	14	.	TRBJ2-1	ASSPEDAEDYNEQF
TRBV7-9	13	few	TRBJ2-5	ASSLQPGIEETQY
TRBV5-3	12	.	TRBJ2-3	ASSWVGGGGTQY
TRBV7-2	14	.	TRBJ2-3	ASSKLKGGDTDTQY
TRBV28	10	.	TRBJ2-7	ASSLPGGILD
TRBV10-2	15	.	TRBJ2-3	ASRSGTSGRRKDTQY
TRBV7-8	13	.	TRBJ1-2	ASSLLEGAAWGYT
TRBV10-3	15	.	TRBJ2-7	AISESRAGTSGYEQY
TRBV6-5	13	few	TRBJ2-7	ASSYQAARWDEQY
TRBV4-3	17	.	TRBJ2-1	ASSQLLAIADPTYNEQF
TRBV20-1	11	once	TRBJ1-4	SAAQGRNEKLF
TRBV7-2	13	few	TRBJ1-5	ASSPGGGRTQPQH
TRBV4-3	13	.	TRBJ1-6	ASSPVTGLGSPLH
TRBV5-6	14	.	TRBJ1-5	ASSLGGRNSNQPQH
TRBV24-1	16	.	TRBJ2-1	ATSDSSSGRAGYNEQF
TRBV24-1	12	.	TRBJ2-5	ATSDFYGQETQY
TRBV11-2	11	.	TRBJ2-2	ASSLGTDGELF
TRBV11-2	14	few	TRBJ2-7	ASSLGLLAGDYEQY
TRBV4-2	13	.	TRBJ1-2	ASSRNRGRGYGYT
TRBV25-1	13	few	TRBJ2-2	ASSSTAPNTGELF
TRBV7-2	12	many	TRBJ1-2	ASSLLQKNYGYT
TRBV20-1	9	few	TRBJ1-5	SARGVQPQH
TRBV12-5	12	.	TRBJ2-1	ASGIGGPDNEQF
TRBV2	13	few	TRBJ1-5	ASSETQGVDQPQH
TRBV20-1	14	.	TRBJ2-2	SARDSARVNTGELF
TRBV20-1	11	.	TRBJ1-2	SAFTGTDYGYT
TRBV7-2	13	.	TRBJ2-2	ASSRQGGDTGELF
TRBV10-2	13	few	TRBJ2-1	ASTKRMGANNEQF
TRBV20-1	9	.	TRBJ2-3	SASDLDTQY